This TCR beta chain appears in the sequencing data of a study of patients and donors after allogeneic stem cell transplantation. Germline V gene sequence: CDR1 SGHDT, CDR2 YYEEEE. Trimming at V came to 3 bases and at J to 8 bases, leaving 2 bases not matched to a gene. The CDR3 loop spans 14 amino acids. Each CDR3 protein gets one entry after TCRdb re-called the RT-PCR reads with MiXCR. Among about 960,000 distinct CDR3 sequences, about 20% were seen once, and the ten largest hold around 6%. The TCR originated in a human donor who was either an allogeneic HSCT recipient or a stem cell or donor lymphocyte infusion donor (not recorded which). It is not recorded whose cells these are; they may come from a transplant donor. The J gene is TRBJ2-3, the V gene TRBV5-6, with 14 bases lining up with TRBD2. Sequencing used blood, either unsorted or a sorted T cell fraction (not recorded which). CDR3 amino acids: CASSYGLAGGTQYF. CDR3 DNA: TGTGCCAGCAGCTACGGACTAGCGGGAGGTACGCAGTATTTT.